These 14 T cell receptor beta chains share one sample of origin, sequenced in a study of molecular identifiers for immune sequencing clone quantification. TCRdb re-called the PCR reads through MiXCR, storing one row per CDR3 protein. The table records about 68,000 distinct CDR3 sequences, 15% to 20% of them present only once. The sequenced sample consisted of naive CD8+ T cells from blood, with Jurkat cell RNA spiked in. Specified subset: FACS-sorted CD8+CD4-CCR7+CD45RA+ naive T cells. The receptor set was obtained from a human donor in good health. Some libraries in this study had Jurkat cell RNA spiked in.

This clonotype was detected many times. The CDR3 region has the DNA TGTGCCAGCAGTTTATGGTTGGGGGGGAAGGAGCAGTACTTC. Encoded protein: CASSLWLGGKEQYF. The chain uses TRBV27 and TRBJ2-7; 7 bases align to TRBD2. The CDR3 loop spans 14 amino acids. Germline V gives CDR1 MNHEY, CDR2 SMNVEV (reference sequence). J gave up 7 bases and V 1 base, and 7 bases lay outside the gene matches.

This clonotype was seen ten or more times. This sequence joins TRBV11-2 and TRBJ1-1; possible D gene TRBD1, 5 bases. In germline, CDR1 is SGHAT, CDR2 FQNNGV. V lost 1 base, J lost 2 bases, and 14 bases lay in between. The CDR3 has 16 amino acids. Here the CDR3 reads CASSLVIQGPNTEAFF. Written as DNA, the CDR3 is TGTGCCAGCAGCTTAGTTATCCAGGGACCTAACACTGAAGCTTTCTTT.

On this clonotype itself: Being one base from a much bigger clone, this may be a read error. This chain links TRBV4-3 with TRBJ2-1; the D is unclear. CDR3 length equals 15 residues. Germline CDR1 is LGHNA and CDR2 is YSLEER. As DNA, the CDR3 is TGCGCCGGCAGCCAAGATATCGGAAGCAACAATGAGCAGTTCTTC. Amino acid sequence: CAGSQDIGSNNEQFF.

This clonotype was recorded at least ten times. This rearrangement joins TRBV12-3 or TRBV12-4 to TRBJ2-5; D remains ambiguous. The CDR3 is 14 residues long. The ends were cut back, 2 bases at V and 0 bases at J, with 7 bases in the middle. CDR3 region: CASSLHTNQETQYF. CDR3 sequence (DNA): TGTGCCAGCAGTTTACACACAAACCAAGAGACCCAGTACTTC.

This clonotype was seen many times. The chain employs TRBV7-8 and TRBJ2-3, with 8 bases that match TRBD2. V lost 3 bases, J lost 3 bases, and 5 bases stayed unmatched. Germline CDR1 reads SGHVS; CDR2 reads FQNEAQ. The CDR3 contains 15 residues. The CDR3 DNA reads TGTGCCAGCAGCTTTTTTGCTAGCGGGACAGATACGCAGTATTTT. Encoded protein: CASSFFASGTDTQYF. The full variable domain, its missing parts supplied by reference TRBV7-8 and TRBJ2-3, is GAGVSQSPRYKVAKRGQDVALRCDPISGHVSLFWYQQALGQGPEFLTYFQNEAQLDKSGLPSDRFFAERPEGSVSTLKIQRTQQEDSAVYLCASSFFASGTDTQYFGPGTRLTVL.

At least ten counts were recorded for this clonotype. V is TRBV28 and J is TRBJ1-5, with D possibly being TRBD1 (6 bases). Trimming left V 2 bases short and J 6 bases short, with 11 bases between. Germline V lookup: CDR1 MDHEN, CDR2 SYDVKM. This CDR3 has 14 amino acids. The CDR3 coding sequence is TGTGCCAGCAGTTTAGGGGGGCTAGGTCAGCCCCAGCATTTT. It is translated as CASSLGGLGQPQHF.

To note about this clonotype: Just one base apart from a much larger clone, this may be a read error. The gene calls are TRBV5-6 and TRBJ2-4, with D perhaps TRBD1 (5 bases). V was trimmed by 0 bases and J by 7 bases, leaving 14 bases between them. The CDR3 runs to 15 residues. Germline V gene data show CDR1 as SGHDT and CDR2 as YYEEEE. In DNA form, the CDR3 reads TGTGCCAGCAGCTTGGTACAGACAGAGTTGAACATTCAGTACTTC. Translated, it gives CASSLVQTELNIQYF.

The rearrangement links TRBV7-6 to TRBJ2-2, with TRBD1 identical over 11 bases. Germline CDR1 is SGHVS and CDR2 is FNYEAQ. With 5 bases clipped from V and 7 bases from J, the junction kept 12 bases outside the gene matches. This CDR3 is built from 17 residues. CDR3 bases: TGTGCCAGCAGCCCCTGGACAGGGGGCGCAAGGAACGGGGAGCTGTTTTTT. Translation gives CASSPWTGGARNGELFF.

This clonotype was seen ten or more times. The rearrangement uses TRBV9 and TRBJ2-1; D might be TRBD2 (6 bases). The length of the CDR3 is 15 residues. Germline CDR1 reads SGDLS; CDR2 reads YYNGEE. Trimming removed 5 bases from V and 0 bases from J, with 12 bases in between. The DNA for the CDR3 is TGTGCCAGCAGTAGCGGACTTAGCTCCTACAATGAGCAGTTCTTC. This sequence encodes CASSSGLSSYNEQFF.

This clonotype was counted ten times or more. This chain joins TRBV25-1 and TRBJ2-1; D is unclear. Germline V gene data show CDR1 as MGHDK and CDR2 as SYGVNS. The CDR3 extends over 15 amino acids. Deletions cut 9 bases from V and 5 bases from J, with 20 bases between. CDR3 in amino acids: CASVPKGFHDNEQFF. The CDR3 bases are TGTGCCAGTGTCCCAAAGGGTTTTCATGACAATGAGCAGTTCTTC.

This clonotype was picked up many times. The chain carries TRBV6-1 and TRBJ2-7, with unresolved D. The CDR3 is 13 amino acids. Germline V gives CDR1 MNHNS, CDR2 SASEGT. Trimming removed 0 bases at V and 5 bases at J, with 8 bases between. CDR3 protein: CASSEARADEQYF. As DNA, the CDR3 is TGTGCCAGCAGTGAAGCACGGGCGGACGAGCAGTACTTC.

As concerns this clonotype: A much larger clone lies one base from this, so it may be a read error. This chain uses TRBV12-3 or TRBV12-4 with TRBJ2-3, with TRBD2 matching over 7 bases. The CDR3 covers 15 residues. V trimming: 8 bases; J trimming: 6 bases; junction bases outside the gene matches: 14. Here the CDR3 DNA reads TGTGCCAGCGCCCCGGGGGAGGGTGCGTGGGATACGCAGTATTTT. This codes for CASAPGEGAWDTQYF.

This CDR3 reads CASSTSGTGFYSPLHF. Here the CDR3 DNA reads TGTGCCAGCAGCACCTCCGGGACAGGGTTTTATTCACCCCTCCACTTT. This chain joins TRBV5-3 and TRBJ1-6, with TRBD1 matching 9 bases. TRBV5-3 is reported as an ORF; its role is uncertain. The CDR3 consists of 16 residues. The junction had 14 bases not matched to a gene; V was cut back by 8 bases and J by 8 bases.

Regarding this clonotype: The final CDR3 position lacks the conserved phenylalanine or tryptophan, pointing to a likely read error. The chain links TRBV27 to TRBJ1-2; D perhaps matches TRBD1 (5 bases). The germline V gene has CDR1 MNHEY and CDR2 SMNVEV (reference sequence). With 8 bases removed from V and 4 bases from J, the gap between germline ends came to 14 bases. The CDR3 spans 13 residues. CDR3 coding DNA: TGTGCCAGCTGCTGCGACAGTTTCTATGGCTACACCCTC. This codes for CASCCDSFYGYTL.